This T cell receptor (beta chain) is drawn from a study of post-analysis software for immune sequencing data. V dropped 6 bases and J dropped 0 bases, with 18 bases sitting between them. The CDR3 is 16 amino acids. Germline V gives CDR1 DFQATT, CDR2 SNEGSKA (reference sequence). This clonotype showed up just a few times. Its antigen is not identified. Study-level results: Patients had higher frequencies than controls of about 5 TRBV segments, including TRBV5-6, TRBV5-1 and TRBV20-1. Strong co-clustering by F measure linked samples that shared a preparation batch.

The authors incorporated unique molecular identifiers into the TCR beta cDNA libraries. TCRdb recomputed calls from the PCR reads with MiXCR, one row per CDR3 protein. The sample carries some 500,000 distinct CDR3 sequences, approximately 46% recorded once. This clonotype was sampled from a girl aged 10-17 years with multiple sclerosis. The rearrangement uses TRBV20-1 and TRBJ2-1; D is perhaps TRBD2 (6 bases). The sample taken for sequencing was blood. This CDR3 reads CSAPPAGRDSYNEQFF. Here the CDR3 DNA reads TGCAGTGCGCCGCCCGCCGGGCGGGACTCCTACAATGAGCAGTTCTTC.